This TCR beta chain was obtained from a study of T cells after yellow fever vaccination (dated by TCRdb to the late 2010s). For the wider study: The SMART-Seq v4 Ultra Low Input RNA kit was used to prepare libraries from fractions with low cell numbers. To follow T-cell clones before and after primary and booster YFV17D yellow fever vaccination, bulk TCR alpha and beta repertoires were sequenced over time. Two healthy male donors, one aged 18 to 30 and one aged 30 to 39 years, were included in the cohort. Bulk PBMC replicates and cell subsets were isolated from blood drawn at multiple timepoints before and after both primary and secondary immunization.

This clonotype was picked up a small number of times. No cognate antigen has been identified for it. No much larger clone exists at a distance of one base, and base qualities are not known. TCRdb records Illumina NovaSeq 6000 as the sequencer. TCR cDNA was synthesized by 5'RACE template switching, through which a universal primer site and unique molecular identifiers were introduced. Priming of cDNA synthesis was performed from both the TCR alpha and TCR beta constant segments. Libraries were amplified in two PCR steps, with sample barcodes and sequencing adapters added in the second step. Libraries were sequenced on Illumina HiSeq 2500 (2x100 bp) or NovaSeq (2x150 bp). Per the original workflow: MIGEC was used to demultiplex reads and collapse the reads into UMI consensus sequences, and MiXCR was used for V(D)J alignment. Vaccine-responding clonotypes were defined with edgeR using replicate PBMC samples, requiring FDR below 0.01 and a log2 fold change above 5 up to day 15. CD4 or CD8 identity was assigned to each bulk clonotype according to whether the clonotype was present at higher abundance in the sequenced CD4 repertoire or the sequenced CD8 repertoire. TCRdb redid the processing of the public reads, applying fastp at Q25 and MiXCR, and retained in-frame beta chains. One record per CDR3 amino acid sequence lists the most common genes and DNA. TCRdb assigned the V and J calls; the authors' analysis was not used. In all, the sample holds 150,000 to 200,000 distinct CDR3 sequences, and approximately 9.9% of those were seen once. The ten largest account for about 40% of the sample.

The label giving this sample's treatment or condition can be read as: live attenuated yellow fever vaccine strain. PBMCs were isolated from peripheral blood using a standard Ficoll-Paque protocol. Dynabeads CD4 and CD8 positive selection kits were used to isolate the CD4 and CD8 T-cell fractions. TriZol was used to extract RNA from bulk PBMCs, CD4 and CD8 fractions, and dextramer-positive and dextramer-negative fractions. Deletion took 1 base off V and 4 bases off J, with a span of 7 bases between the germline ends. Reading from cysteine to phenylalanine, the CDR3 counts 14 amino acids. Only the CDR3 region is kept as DNA, spanning 42 bases read in frame from base 1. Based on the germline V gene, the CDR1 and CDR2 sequences are MGHRA and YSYEKL. The paper as a whole reports these results and caveats: After the booster, most of the clones that had expanded following primary vaccination were detected again (almost 98% of CD4 and more than 85% of CD8), which suggests that memory was broadly maintained. FACS-sorted repertoires could contain abundant contaminating clonotypes from the bulk population, so computational filtering was required. Compared with the primary T-cell response, the secondary T-cell response was weaker but faster, peaking on day 5 rather than day 15. Because the study included only two donors, the extent to which the findings can be generalized is limited. A small share of clonotypes occurred in both CD4 and CD8 compartments, likely arising from convergent recombination.

The starting material was CD8+ T cells sorted from PBMCs, obtained 45 days after the yellow fever booster vaccination. The chain employs TRBV4-1 and TRBJ1-4; possibly the D gene is TRBD1, per 5 matching bases. The sequence derives from a man between 18 and 35 years old who received the YFV17D yellow fever vaccine. CDR3 sequence: CASSQGDFNEKLFF. The nucleotides are TGCGCCAGCAGCCAAGGGGACTTTAATGAAAAACTGTTTTTT.